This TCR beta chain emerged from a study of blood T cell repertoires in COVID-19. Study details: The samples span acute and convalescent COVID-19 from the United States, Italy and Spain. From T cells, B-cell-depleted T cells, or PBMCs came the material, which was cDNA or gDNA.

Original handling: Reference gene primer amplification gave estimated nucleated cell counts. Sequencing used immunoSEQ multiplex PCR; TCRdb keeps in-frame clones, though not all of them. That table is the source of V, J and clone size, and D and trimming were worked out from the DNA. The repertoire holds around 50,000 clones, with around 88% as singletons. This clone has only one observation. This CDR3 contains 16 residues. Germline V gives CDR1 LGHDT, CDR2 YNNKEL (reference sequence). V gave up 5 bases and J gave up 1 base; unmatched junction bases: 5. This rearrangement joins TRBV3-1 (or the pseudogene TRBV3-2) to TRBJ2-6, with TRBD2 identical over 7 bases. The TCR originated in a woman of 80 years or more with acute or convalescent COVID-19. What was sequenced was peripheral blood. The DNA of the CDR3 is TGTGCCAGCAGCTCGGGGGGTACGTCTGGGGCCAACGTCCTGACTTTC. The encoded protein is CASSSGGTSGANVLTF.